Below are 26 T cell receptor beta chains sequenced from a single sample in a study of cytomegalovirus exposure and HLA in healthy donors. Primers: 60 Vbeta forward and 13 Jbeta reverse. Using immunoSEQ multiplex PCR, the repertoire was profiled, and TCRdb retains in-frame clones only, with some absent. Of roughly 140,000 clones listed, around 79% were seen once; the top ten hold over 0.6%. Sequenced material: PBMCs. These TCRs come from a male donor in good health and CMV-seronegative.

The rearrangement links TRBV27 to TRBJ1-1, with 8 bases aligning to TRBD1. Germline-derived CDR1 and CDR2 are MNHEY and SMNVEV (reference sequence). Trimming took 6 bases from V and 8 from J; bases not matched to a gene: 14. The CDR3 is made up of 15 amino acids. CDR3 sequence: CASRSAVQGANEAFF. The CDR3 DNA is TGTGCCAGCAGGTCCGCCGTGCAGGGGGCTAACGAAGCTTTCTTT.

This clone has more than one count but fewer than ten. The V gene is TRBV7-9, the J gene TRBJ2-2; no firm D call. Trimming shortened V by 4 bases and J by 0 bases, and 6 bases separated the two germline ends. CDR3 length equals 14 residues. Germline V gene sequence: CDR1 SEHNR, CDR2 FQNEAQ (reference sequence). CDR3 nucleotides: TGTGCCAGCAGCTCTCCTACGAACACCGGGGAGCTGTTTTTT. Amino acids: CASSSPTNTGELFF.

The rearrangement links TRBV27 to TRBJ2-7; TRBD1 matches at 11 bases. J gave up 0 bases and V 5 bases, and 9 bases lay outside the gene matches. This CDR3 contains 17 residues. Germline V lookup: CDR1 MNHEY, CDR2 SMNVEV (reference sequence). CDR3 protein: CASSLRTGTGGSYEQYF. DNA for the CDR3: TGTGCCAGCAGTCTAAGAACCGGGACAGGGGGCTCCTACGAGCAGTACTTC.

The chain is built from TRBV11-3 and TRBJ2-7; the D gene is possibly TRBD2 (6 bases). CDR3 length: 14 residues. The germline CDR1 and CDR2 sequences are SGHNT and YENEEA. Trimming removed 1 base at V and 4 bases at J, with 11 bases between. CDR3 sequence reads: CASSLVAGRYEQYF. The CDR3 coding sequence is TGTGCCAGCAGCTTAGTGGCAGGGAGGTACGAGCAGTACTTC.

V and J are TRBV18 and TRBJ2-1, with 7 bases aligning to TRBD1. The CDR3 runs 18 residues. The germline gives CDR1 KGHSH, CDR2 LQKENI. The ends lost 4 bases at V and 7 bases at J; junction bases unmatched: 19. Here the CDR3 DNA reads TGTGCCAGCTCACTTGTTGCAGGGGATTACAGGGGAGTGAATGAGCAGTTCTTC. Translating gives CASSLVAGDYRGVNEQFF.

This clone was found once. This chain uses TRBV29-1 with TRBJ1-2, with D perhaps matching TRBD1 (6 bases). CDR3 length: 12 amino acids. V dropped 6 bases and J dropped 3 bases, with 11 bases sitting between them. Germline CDR1 is SQVTM and CDR2 is ANQGSEA. DNA of the CDR3: TGCAGCGTGGCCGGGACATACTATGGCTACACCTTC. It codes for CSVAGTYYGYTF. The full variable domain, its missing parts supplied by reference TRBV29-1 and TRBJ1-2, is SAVISQKPSRDICQRGTSLTIQCQVDSQVTMMFWYRQQPGQSLTLIATANQGSEATYESGFVIDKFPISRPNLTFSTLTVSNMSPEDSSIYLCSVAGTYYGYTFGSGTRLTVV.

This clone came up a few times. The rearrangement joins TRBV19 to TRBJ2-1; D not resolved. The V and J ends lost 4 bases and 0 bases respectively, with 7 bases between them. CDR1 LNHDA and CDR2 SQIVND come from the germline V gene (reference sequence). The CDR3 sequence is 14 residues long. The CDR3 bases are TGTGCCAGTAGTAACAGAGTCTCCTACAATGAGCAGTTCTTC. Its translation: CASSNRVSYNEQFF.

The J gene is TRBJ2-2, the V gene TRBV11-2, with D possibly matching TRBD1 (5 bases). V was clipped by 1 base and J by 5 bases, with 11 bases between them. The CDR3 loop spans 15 amino acids. Germline V gene lookup returns CDR1 SGHAT and CDR2 FQNNGV. CDR3 region: CASSLVAGHTGELFF. Here the CDR3 DNA reads TGTGCCAGCAGCTTAGTGGCAGGGCATACCGGGGAGCTGTTTTTT.

The chain uses TRBV6-5 and TRBJ1-2, with D hard to call. The CDR3 runs 14 residues. CDR1 and CDR2 from the germline V gene are MNHEY and SVGAGI. The V end was cut by 0 bases, the J end by 0 bases, with 5 bases between. CDR3 amino acids: CASSYSGANYGYTF. CDR3 nucleotide sequence: TGTGCCAGCAGTTACTCCGGGGCTAACTATGGCTACACCTTC.

The V and J genes are TRBV18 and TRBJ1-5; 9 nucleotides line up with TRBD1. This CDR3 contains 15 residues. Germline values: CDR1 KGHSH, CDR2 LQKENI. The trim removed 1 base at V and 4 bases at J, leaving 2 bases unmatched. This CDR3 reads CASSPLGQGNQPQHF. The CDR3 coding sequence is TGTGCCAGCTCACCACTCGGACAGGGGAATCAGCCCCAGCATTTT.

This chain connects TRBV19 to TRBJ2-2; 7 nucleotides line up with TRBD2. The CDR3 covers 15 residues. The J segment lost 0 bases and the V segment lost 7 bases, leaving 5 bases of the junction unmatched. Germline V gene data show CDR1 as LNHDA and CDR2 as SQIVND (reference sequence). The CDR3 loop reads CASTKSGTNTGELFF. The DNA for the CDR3 is TGTGCCAGTACCAAAAGCGGGACGAACACCGGGGAGCTGTTTTTT.

This clone was seen more than once but under ten times. The CDR3 sequence: CASSFGTGITGELFF. The CDR3 DNA is TGTGCCAGCAGCTTCGGGACAGGAATCACCGGGGAGCTGTTTTTT. The chain is built from TRBV11-3 and TRBJ2-2; TRBD1 agrees at 8 bases. V dropped 3 bases and J dropped 4; count of bases not matched to a gene: 4. CDR3 size: 15 residues. Germline V gene sequence: CDR1 SGHNT, CDR2 YENEEA.

The CDR3: CASSFFEREGYEQYF. CDR3 coding DNA: TGTGCCAGCAGCTTTTTCGAGCGGGAGGGCTACGAGCAGTACTTC. V gene TRBV11-2 combines with J gene TRBJ2-7, with TRBD2 matching over 10 bases. The germline V gene has CDR1 SGHAT and CDR2 FQNNGV. The CDR3 sequence is 15 residues long. V lost 3 bases to trimming and J lost 3 bases; unmatched junction nucleotides: 5. Variable domain in full (rest from reference TRBV11-2 and TRBJ2-7): EAGVAQSPRYKIIEKRQSVAFWCNPISGHATLYWYQQILGQGPKLLIQFQNNGVVDDSQLPKDRFSAERLKGVDSTLKIQPAKLEDSAVYLCASSFFEREGYEQYFGPGTRLTVT.

The V call is TRBV15, the J call TRBJ1-4; TRBD1 might be the D (6 bases). This CDR3 has 14 amino acids. Deletions cut 6 bases from V and 2 bases from J, with 10 bases between. Germline V CDR1 and CDR2: LNHNV, YYDKDF (reference sequence). CDR3 DNA sequence: TGTGCCACCAGAGGGGGTTCCACTAATGAAAAACTGTTTTTT. Residues: CATRGGSTNEKLFF. Together with reference TRBV15 and TRBJ1-4, the CDR3 gives the full variable domain: DAMVIQNPRYQVTQFGKPVTLSCSQTLNHNVMYWYQQKSSQAPKLLFHYYDKDFNNEADTPDNFQSRRPNTSFCFLDIRSPGLGDTAMYLCATRGGSTNEKLFFGSGTQLSVL.

The chain combines TRBV5-4 with TRBJ2-3; 13 bases are a match to TRBD2. CDR3 length: 17 residues. The germline V gene encodes CDR1 SGHNT and CDR2 YYREEE (reference sequence). The trim removed 3 bases at V and 2 bases at J, leaving 6 bases unmatched. The CDR3 nucleotides are TGTGCCAGCAGCTCCCGGACTAGCGGGGGAATCACAGATACGCAGTATTTT. This codes for CASSSRTSGGITDTQYF.

A note on this clone: The junction differs from germline at one of its ends, possibly a read error. The V call is TRBV5-1, the J call TRBJ1-2; 10 nucleotides agree with TRBD1. CDR1 and CDR2 from the germline V gene are SGHRS and YFSETQ. The CDR3 totals 15 residues. For the CDR3, the DNA is TGTGCCAGCAGCCCGGGACAGGGGCAGAAGAGCGGCTACACCTTC. Translated, it gives CASSPGQGQKSGYTF.

The chain employs TRBV19 and TRBJ1-2; the D is unclear. Germline V gene lookup returns CDR1 LNHDA and CDR2 SQIVND (reference sequence). Trimming cost V 3 bases and J 8 bases, with 19 bases left between them. This CDR3 region has 15 residues. CDR3: CASSILDVAPRGYTF. CDR3 DNA: TGTGCCAGTAGTATCCTTGACGTTGCCCCTAGGGGCTACACCTTC.

The chain couples TRBV7-2 to TRBJ1-2; 9 bases agree with TRBD1. V lost 4 bases and J lost 5; bases outside the gene matches: 5. This CDR3 comprises 14 residues. Germline V gene lookup returns CDR1 SGHTA and CDR2 FQGNSA. CDR3 sequence: CASSSRTGEYGYTF. The CDR3 bases are TGTGCCAGCAGCTCCCGGACAGGGGAGTATGGCTACACCTTC.

This chain links TRBV21-1 with TRBJ1-5; TRBD1 was called by the table and not checked on the DNA. TRBV21-1 is listed as a pseudogene. The length of the CDR3 is 17 residues. CDR3 region: CASSKVNLDSHNQPQHF. The CDR3 nucleotides read TGTGCCAGCAGCAAAGTTAACCTGGACAGCCACAATCAGCCCCAGCATTTT.

CDR3 sequence (DNA): TGTGCCACTACCGGGACTAGCGGCACCGCTCAAGAGACCCAGTACTTC. It encodes CATTGTSGTAQETQYF. The V and J genes are TRBV10-3 and TRBJ2-5; 11 bases fit TRBD2. There are 16 residues in the CDR3. Germline CDR1 and CDR2: ENHRY and SYGVKD. Unmatched junction bases numbered 12, after V lost 10 bases and J lost 2 bases.

The J gene is TRBJ1-1, the V gene TRBV30, with 10 positions matching TRBD1. V trimming: 7 bases; J trimming: 8 bases; junction bases outside the gene matches: 10. Germline CDR1 and CDR2: GTSNPN and SVGIG (reference sequence). The CDR3 has 13 amino acids. The CDR3 reads CASQTGTGAEAFF. CDR3 DNA: TGTGCCTCCCAAACCGGGACAGGGGCCGAAGCTTTCTTT.

The chain recombines TRBV19 with TRBJ1-3; 9 bases align to TRBD1. Germline values: CDR1 LNHDA, CDR2 SQIVND (reference sequence). The CDR3 runs to 19 residues. V gave up 9 bases and J gave up 4 bases; unmatched junction bases: 22. The CDR3 protein is CASSYGGTGNLRDGNTIYF. As DNA, the CDR3 is TGTGCCAGCTCATACGGCGGGACAGGGAACCTCCGGGACGGAAACACCATATATTTT.

This clone has a single count. This rearrangement joins TRBV16 to TRBJ1-4; TRBD1 matches 8 bases. The CDR3 spans 16 residues. The germline V gene has CDR1 KGHSY and CDR2 FQNENV. J was trimmed by 5 bases and V by 2 bases; bases with no gene match: 7. The CDR3 is CASSQIGTGINEKLFF. CDR3 coding DNA: TGTGCCAGCAGCCAAATCGGGACAGGCATCAATGAAAAACTGTTTTTT. Filled out from reference TRBV16 and TRBJ1-4, the complete variable domain reads GEEVAQTPKHLVRGEGQKAKLYCAPIKGHSYVFWYQQVLKNEFKFLISFQNENVFDETGMPKERFSAKCLPNSPCSLEIQATKLEDSAVYFCASSQIGTGINEKLFFGSGTQLSVL.

CDR3 coding DNA: TGTGCCAGCAGCAGAGCCGGGACTAGCGGGAGCCTCTACGAGCAGTACTTC. Protein: CASSRAGTSGSLYEQYF. The chain combines TRBV7-3 with TRBJ2-7, with 14 positions matching TRBD2. From germline, CDR1 is SGHTA and CDR2 FQGTGA. The CDR3 consists of 17 residues. V was clipped by 5 bases and J by 3 bases; unmatched bases: 9.

The chain combines TRBV5-4 with TRBJ2-3; maybe TRBD2 (7 bases). CDR1 is SGHNT, CDR2 YYREEE, per germline (reference sequence). The CDR3 covers 17 residues. Trimming took off 4 bases at V and 6 bases at J, with 24 bases between the two ends. Here the CDR3 DNA reads TGTGCCAGCAGCAAGGGGAATGCGGGAGCCCAGGGGGATACGCAGTATTTT. Translated: CASSKGNAGAQGDTQYF.

V usage is TRBV28 and J usage is TRBJ2-5, with a tentative D call TRBD1 (6 bases). In germline, CDR1 is MDHEN, CDR2 SYDVKM. Trimming removed 7 bases at V and 9 bases at J, with 18 bases between. The CDR3 contains 13 residues. CDR3 sequence reads: CASTGGRPGAQYF. CDR3 nucleotide sequence: TGTGCCAGCACCGGCGGGCGGCCAGGGGCCCAGTACTTC.